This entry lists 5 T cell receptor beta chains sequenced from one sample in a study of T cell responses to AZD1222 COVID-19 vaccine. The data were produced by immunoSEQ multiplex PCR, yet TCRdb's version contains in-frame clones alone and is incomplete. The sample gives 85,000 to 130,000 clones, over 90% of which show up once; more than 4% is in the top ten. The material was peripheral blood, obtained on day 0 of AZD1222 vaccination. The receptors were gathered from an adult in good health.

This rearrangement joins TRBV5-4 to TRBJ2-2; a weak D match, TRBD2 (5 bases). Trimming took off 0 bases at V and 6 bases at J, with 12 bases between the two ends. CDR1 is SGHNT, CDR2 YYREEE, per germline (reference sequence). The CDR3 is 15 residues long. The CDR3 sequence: CASSLAGVRAGELFF. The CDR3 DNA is TGTGCCAGCAGCTTGGCCGGGGTACGGGCCGGGGAGCTGTTTTTT.

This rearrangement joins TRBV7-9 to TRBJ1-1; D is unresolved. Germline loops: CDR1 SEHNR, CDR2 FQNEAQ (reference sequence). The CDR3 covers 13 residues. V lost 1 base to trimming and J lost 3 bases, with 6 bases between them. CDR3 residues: CASSLGVHTEAFF. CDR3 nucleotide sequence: TGTGCCAGCAGCTTAGGCGTTCACACTGAAGCTTTCTTT. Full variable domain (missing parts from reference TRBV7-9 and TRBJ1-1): DTGVSQNPRHKITKRGQNVTFRCDPISEHNRLYWYRQTLGQGPEFLTYFQNEAQLEKSRLLSDRFSAERPKGSFSTLEIQRTEQGDSAMYLCASSLGVHTEAFFGQGTRLTVV.

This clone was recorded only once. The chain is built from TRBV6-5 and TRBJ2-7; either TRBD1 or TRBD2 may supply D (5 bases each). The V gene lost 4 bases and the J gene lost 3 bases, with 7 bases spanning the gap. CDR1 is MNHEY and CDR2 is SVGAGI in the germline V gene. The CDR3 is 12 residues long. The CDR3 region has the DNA TGTGCCAGCAGTTGGGACGGCTACGAGCAGTACTTC. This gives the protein CASSWDGYEQYF.

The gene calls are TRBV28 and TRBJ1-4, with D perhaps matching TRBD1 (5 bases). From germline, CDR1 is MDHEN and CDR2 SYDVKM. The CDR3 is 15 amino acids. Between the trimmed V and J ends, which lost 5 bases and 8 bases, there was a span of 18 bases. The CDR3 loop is CASSPPAPGGEKLFF. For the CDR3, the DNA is TGTGCCAGCAGTCCCCCGGCCCCCGGGGGGGAAAAACTGTTTTTT.

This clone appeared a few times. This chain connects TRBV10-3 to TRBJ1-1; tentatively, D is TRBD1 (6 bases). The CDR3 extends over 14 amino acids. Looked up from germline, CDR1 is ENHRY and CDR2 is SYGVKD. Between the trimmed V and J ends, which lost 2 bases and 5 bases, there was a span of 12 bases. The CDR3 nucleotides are TGTGCCATCAGTGAGCGGGCAGGGGCAACTGAAGCTTTCTTT. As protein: CAISERAGATEAFF.